Each of the 21 T cell receptor beta chains below was sequenced from the same sample in a study of T cells in Graves' hyperthyroidism and ophthalmopathy. RNA transcripts were the template for amplifying TCR beta CDR3 regions. HTBI primers were employed in a first-round RT-PCR of the TCR CDR3. TCRdb independently ran MiXCR on the multiplex PCR reads; one entry per CDR3 protein. The data hold 250,000 or so distinct CDR3 sequences, with 16% observed a single time. Sequencing was done on a sample of blood. The receptor set was obtained from a young woman with Graves' ophthalmopathy.

This clonotype was recorded at least ten times. The chain uses TRBV2 and TRBJ1-2; perhaps TRBD1 as D (5 bases). Trimming stripped 0 bases from V and 8 bases from J, with 13 bases between. This CDR3 region has 14 residues. Germline V gene lookup returns CDR1 SNHLY and CDR2 FYNNEI. CDR3 sequence reads: CASSEAQGNEGYTF. As DNA, the CDR3 is TGTGCCAGCAGTGAAGCCCAGGGAAATGAGGGCTACACCTTC.

This clonotype was detected ten times or more. The rearrangement links TRBV6-1 to TRBJ1-4; D may be TRBD1 (6 bases). V gave up 3 bases and J gave up 8 bases, with 10 bases separating them. Per germline, CDR1 MNHNS and CDR2 SASEGT. This CDR3 spans 13 amino acids. The CDR3 region is CASSDPGQEKLFF. CDR3 DNA: TGTGCCAGCAGTGACCCCGGACAGGAAAAACTGTTTTTT.

This clonotype was recorded many times. J is TRBJ2-7 and V is TRBV4-2; D not certain. The germline V gene has CDR1 LGHNA and CDR2 YNFKEQ. V was shortened by 3 bases and J by 6 bases, with 18 bases between the two germline ends. The CDR3 spans 15 residues. Here the CDR3 DNA reads TGTGCCAGCAGCCAGGGCCTAGGGCAGCTTGCCGAGCAGTACTTC. Amino acids: CASSQGLGQLAEQYF.

This clonotype has just a few counts. The chain links TRBV19 to TRBJ2-3; 14 bases fit TRBD2. The CDR3 has 20 amino acids. V gave up 3 bases and J gave up 6 bases; unmatched junction bases: 17. Germline CDR1 reads LNHDA; CDR2 reads SQIVND (reference sequence). CDR3 residues: CASSIGGLAGARARSDTQYF. CDR3 DNA: TGTGCCAGTAGTATCGGGGGACTAGCGGGAGCTAGGGCCCGGTCGGATACGCAGTATTTT. Looking up the rest from reference TRBV19 and TRBJ2-3 gives the full variable domain: DGGITQSPKYLFRKEGQNVTLSCEQNLNHDAMYWYRQDPGQGLRLIYYSQIVNDFQKGDIAEGYSVSREKKESFPLTVTSAQKNPTAFYLCASSIGGLAGARARSDTQYFGPGTRLTVL.

The sample holds many counts of this clonotype. The rearrangement joins TRBV4-1 to TRBJ1-1, with a tentative D call TRBD1 (5 bases). This CDR3 is 16 amino acids long. V gave up 3 bases and J gave up 1 base, with 15 bases separating them. Germline CDR1 MGHRA, CDR2 YSYEKL. The chain's CDR3 is CASSQEGRGKNTEAFF. DNA for the CDR3: TGCGCCAGCAGCCAGGAGGGTCGGGGGAAGAACACTGAAGCTTTCTTT.

Ten or more counts support this clonotype. The chain couples TRBV7-2 to TRBJ2-5; TRBD1 is a possible D gene (6 bases). The germline gives CDR1 SGHTA, CDR2 FQGNSA. V lost 4 bases and J 5 bases, leaving 11 bases between the germline ends. This CDR3 is built from 13 residues. The CDR3 bases are TGTGCCAGCAGCTCCCAGGGGCCCGAGACCCAGTACTTC. As protein: CASSSQGPETQYF.

This clonotype has a count of ten or more. The chain's CDR3 is CSALSGSGYNEQFF. The CDR3, as DNA: TGCAGTGCCCTTAGCGGGAGCGGCTACAATGAGCAGTTCTTC. This chain connects TRBV20-1 to TRBJ2-1; TRBD2 matches 9 bases. Losses at the gene ends were 6 bases for V and 3 bases for J; bases not matched to a gene: 6. The CDR3 contains 14 residues. The germline gives CDR1 DFQATT, CDR2 SNEGSKA (reference sequence).

In this sample, this clonotype turned up many times. The gene calls are TRBV6-5 and TRBJ1-1; D not certain. Trimming cost V 0 bases and J 0 bases, with 11 bases left between them. CDR1 is MNHEY, CDR2 SVGAGI, per germline. The CDR3 sequence is 16 residues long. CDR3 residues: CASSYSADAMNTEAFF. CDR3 bases: TGTGCCAGCAGTTACTCGGCGGACGCGATGAACACTGAAGCTTTCTTT.

This clonotype was found many times. V is TRBV11-3 and J is TRBJ1-2; 10 bases map to TRBD1. Trimming took 5 bases from V and 7 from J; bases not matched to a gene: 4. CDR3 size: 13 residues. Looked up from germline, CDR1 is SGHNT and CDR2 is YENEEA. CDR3 amino acids: CASSPDRGIGYTF. CDR3 in DNA: TGTGCCAGCAGCCCGGACAGGGGGATTGGCTACACCTTC.

In its sample, this clonotype was seen a few times. This chain links TRBV10-2 with TRBJ2-7; D unclear. CDR1 WSHSY and CDR2 SAAADI come from the germline V gene. The CDR3 covers 12 residues. V lost 2 bases and J 1 base, leaving 3 bases between the germline ends. The CDR3 nucleotides read TGCGCCAGCAGTGAGCAATCCTACGAGCAGTACTTC. This gives the protein CASSEQSYEQYF.

This clonotype was counted many times. The rearrangement links TRBV19 to TRBJ2-1; D ambiguous. The CDR3 loop spans 15 amino acids. The ends were cut back, 3 bases at V and 0 bases at J, with 9 bases in the middle. The V gene's germline CDR1 is LNHDA and CDR2 SQIVND (reference sequence). CDR3 in DNA: TGTGCCAGTAGTATGAGCTCCGGCTCCTACAATGAGCAGTTCTTC. This gives the protein CASSMSSGSYNEQFF.

This clonotype was counted at least ten times. The chain joins TRBV20-1 to TRBJ2-5; tentatively, D is TRBD1 or TRBD2 (5 bases each). V was pared by 5 bases and J by 1 base, with 8 bases between. CDR1 and CDR2 (germline): DFQATT, SNEGSKA (reference sequence). There are 12 residues in the CDR3. CDR3 sequence: CSAAGTQETQYF. The CDR3 nucleotides read TGCAGTGCTGCCGGGACCCAAGAGACCCAGTACTTC.

Details on this clonotype: This likely comes from a read error, as the CDR3 has no conserved phenylalanine or tryptophan at its end. The chain links TRBV19 to TRBJ1-5, with D tentatively TRBD1 (6 bases). Germline V gene lookup returns CDR1 LNHDA and CDR2 SQIVND (reference sequence). The CDR3 runs 16 residues. Trimming cost V 1 base and J 4 bases, with 14 bases left between them. CDR3 bases: TGTGCCAGTAGTATAGGTCAGGGGCTATGGAATCAGCCCCAGCATATT. Amino acids: CASSIGQGLWNQPQHI.

This clonotype has a count of ten or more. The V and J genes are TRBV20-1 and TRBJ2-1; D possibly uses TRBD1 or TRBD2 (7 bases each). V lost 0 bases to trimming and J lost 5 bases, with 20 bases between them. This CDR3 region has 17 residues. CDR1 and CDR2 (germline): DFQATT, SNEGSKA (reference sequence). CDR3 amino acids: CSARDFARGGTDNEQFF. The CDR3 DNA follows: TGCAGTGCTAGAGACTTTGCCAGGGGGGGGACCGACAATGAGCAGTTCTTC.

This clonotype was found many times. V usage is TRBV6-5 and J usage is TRBJ2-3; D is ambiguous. Germline V CDR1 and CDR2: MNHEY, SVGAGI. Trimming stripped 2 bases from V and 9 bases from J, with 15 bases between. The CDR3 runs to 14 residues. The CDR3 DNA follows: TGTGCCAGCAGTTACCCGCCGGGTCTCCTAACGCAGTATTTT. Protein: CASSYPPGLLTQYF.

This clonotype was counted at least ten times. The genes are TRBV27 and TRBJ2-2, with 10 bases aligning to TRBD2. Germline values: CDR1 MNHEY, CDR2 SMNVEV (reference sequence). The CDR3 has 14 residues. With V trimmed by 5 bases and J by 7 bases, 4 bases remained unmatched. The CDR3 bases are TGTGCCAGCAGTGGAGCGGGAGGGGGCGGGGAGCTGTTTTTT. Translated, it gives CASSGAGGGGELFF.

About this clonotype: A much larger clone differs from this one at a single base, so this may be a read error. This sequence joins TRBV6-5 and TRBJ2-3; D is ambiguous. With 4 bases removed from V and 2 bases from J, the gap between germline ends came to 16 bases. Germline CDR1 MNHEY, CDR2 SVGAGI. The CDR3 sequence is 16 residues long. The CDR3 DNA is TGTGCCAGCAGTTGCTCGTACAGCCCATACACAGATACGCAGTATTTT. This sequence encodes CASSCSYSPYTDTQYF.

This clonotype was recorded many times. The chain employs TRBV20-1 and TRBJ2-3; possible D gene TRBD1, 6 bases. The CDR3 loop spans 14 amino acids. Per germline, CDR1 DFQATT and CDR2 SNEGSKA (reference sequence). Trimming removed 3 bases from V and 3 bases from J, with 13 bases in between. Written as DNA, the CDR3 is TGCAGTGCTAGGGGCGGACAGAGTACAGATACGCAGTATTTT. It yields the protein CSARGGQSTDTQYF.

This clonotype has a count of ten or more. The chain is built from TRBV28 and TRBJ1-1; 8 bases map to TRBD1. Germline V gives CDR1 MDHEN, CDR2 SYDVKM. This CDR3 comprises 15 residues. Trimming at V came to 6 bases and at J to 4 bases, leaving 10 bases not matched to a gene. CDR3 in amino acids: CASRETGASATEAFF. In DNA form, the CDR3 reads TGTGCCAGCAGAGAGACAGGGGCGTCGGCCACTGAAGCTTTCTTT.

The genes are TRBV19 and TRBJ1-5; D uncertain. Deletions cut 3 bases from V and 1 base from J, with 7 bases between. The germline V gene encodes CDR1 LNHDA and CDR2 SQIVND (reference sequence). The CDR3 covers 14 residues. For the CDR3, the DNA is TGTGCCAGTAGTATTAGCCAGAGCAATCAGCCCCAGCATTTT. As protein: CASSISQSNQPQHF.

At least ten counts were recorded for this clonotype. V usage is TRBV14 and J usage is TRBJ2-7, with D hard to call. Trimming stripped 1 base from V and 4 bases from J, with 8 bases between. Germline CDR1 SGHDN, CDR2 FVKESK. This CDR3 is 13 amino acids long. The CDR3 bases are TGTGCCAGCAGCCAAGGGGGAAGTTACGAGCAGTACTTC. Its protein product is CASSQGGSYEQYF.